These 5 T cell receptor beta chains share one sample of origin, sequenced in a study of OX40 agonist ivuxolimab in advanced cancers. Using immunoSEQ multiplex PCR, the repertoire was profiled, and TCRdb retains in-frame clones only, with some absent. Of around 69,000 clones listed, around 88% are singletons. Here the sequenced sample was CD4+ or CD8+ T cells sorted from blood, taken in a trial of the OX40 agonist ivuxolimab. Source of these receptors: an adult with an advanced solid tumor such as melanoma, head and neck, liver or kidney cancer.

This rearrangement joins TRBV5-4 to TRBJ2-2; TRBD1 matches 7 bases. The CDR3 extends over 16 amino acids. Trimming took 2 bases from V and 0 from J; bases not matched to a gene: 4. Germline-derived CDR1 and CDR2 are SGHNT and YYREEE (reference sequence). The CDR3 sequence: CASSLDRDTNTGELFF. CDR3 in DNA: TGTGCCAGCAGCTTAGACAGGGATACGAACACCGGGGAGCTGTTTTTT.

This clone showed up just a few times. The chain carries TRBV6-1 and TRBJ1-3; the D is unclear. This CDR3 is built from 14 residues. Trimming shortened V by 6 bases and J by 0 bases, and 9 bases separated the two germline ends. The germline CDR1 and CDR2 sequences are MNHNS and SASEGT. The CDR3 spells CASRVTHSGNTIYF. As DNA, the CDR3 is TGTGCCAGCAGAGTCACCCACTCTGGAAACACCATATATTTT.

J is TRBJ1-2 and V is TRBV19; 7 bases agree with TRBD1. Germline V CDR1 and CDR2: LNHDA, SQIVND (reference sequence). V was pared by 3 bases and J by 0 bases, with 19 bases of the junction left unmatched. The CDR3 has 20 amino acids. CDR3 nucleotides: TGTGCCAGTAGTATGCCCCTCGGGGAGGGGGCGCGGGCTACTAACTATGGCTACACCTTC. Translated, it gives CASSMPLGEGARATNYGYTF.

The chain employs TRBV29-1 and TRBJ1-1; D call uncertain. The CDR3 consists of 13 residues. V was pared by 4 bases and J by 0 bases, with 9 bases between. CDR1 and CDR2 from the germline V gene are SQVTM and ANQGSEA. This chain's CDR3 is CSVVLNLNTEAFF. CDR3 nucleotide sequence: TGCAGCGTTGTCCTTAACTTGAACACTGAAGCTTTCTTT.

The rearrangement uses TRBV7-2 and TRBJ2-7; TRBD2 agrees at 12 bases. Germline-derived CDR1 and CDR2 are SGHTA and FQGNSA. The length of the CDR3 is 14 residues. J gave up 4 bases and V 5 bases, and 3 bases lay outside the gene matches. CDR3 DNA: TGTGCCAGCAGCCTCGGACTAGCGGGATACGAGCAGTACTTC. Encoded protein: CASSLGLAGYEQYF.